The present entry profiles one T cell receptor beta chain with its context. This sample was included in a study of cytomegalovirus exposure and HLA in healthy donors. The PCR was carried out with 60 Vbeta primers and 13 Jbeta primers. TCRdb's table, derived via immunoSEQ multiplex PCR, lists solely in-frame clones and lacks some. The sample consists of around 130,000 clones, about 74% of them appearing once. Looked up from germline, CDR1 is SGHAT and CDR2 is FQDESV (reference sequence). This CDR3 contains 15 residues. With 2 bases removed from V and 5 bases from J, the gap between germline ends came to 15 bases.

The source of this sequence is a woman aged 55-69 years in good health and CMV-seronegative. The chain carries TRBV11-1 and TRBJ1-2; perhaps TRBD1 as D (5 bases). The sample taken for sequencing was PBMCs. The CDR3 reads CASSLRSGQTYGYTF. The DNA for the CDR3 is TGTGCCAGCAGCTTAAGGTCAGGGCAGACGTATGGCTACACCTTC.